This T cell receptor beta chain was retrieved from a study of T cell repertoires in cytomegalovirus infection. About the study: Evidence of both CMV infection and a matching HLA type came from public TCR beta signatures.

MiXCR, applied by TCRdb to the reads, yields one record per CDR3 protein. The sample shows under 150,000 distinct CDR3 sequences, approximately 8.8% of them seen only once. Overall study results and limits: There were carriers of CMV plus the relevant HLA, and cumulative public TCR beta family frequency identified them. HLA-C-restricted CMV clonotypes gave the most frequent clonotype in two of eight donors.

The CDR3 spans 14 residues. CDR1 is SGHTA and CDR2 is FQGNSA in the germline V gene. The ends were cut back, 1 base at V and 8 bases at J, with 12 bases in the middle. This clonotype was counted many times. What it binds is unknown. The rearrangement joins TRBV7-2 to TRBJ2-1, with D possibly being TRBD1 or TRBD2 (5 bases each). This TCR was recovered from a human donor in good health (CMV status not recorded). Some clones in this sample may be carry-over from other donors' samples. The specimen sequenced was PBMCs. CDR3 sequence reads: CASSLERGRDEQFF. The CDR3 coding sequence is TGTGCCAGCAGCTTAGAAAGGGGACGGGATGAGCAGTTCTTC.